The rows below give T cell receptor beta chains drawn from one sample of a study of blood T cell repertoires in COVID-19. The table came from immunoSEQ multiplex PCR; TCRdb's copy has only in-frame clones and leaves some out. The data hold roughly 220,000 clones, with 80% observed a single time. Source material: PBMCs or T cells enriched from blood (not recorded which). Receptor source: a man aged 30-40 years with acute COVID-19. The CDR3 runs from the conserved cysteine through the conserved F or W. D genes are given only for firm matches. A row's size may be missing; if present it is once, few, many or a size class.

TRBJ2-7,.,.,TRBV12-3/TRBV12-4,TGTGCCAGCACCACGGACACCTCATACGAGCAGTACTTC,CASTTDTSYEQYF
TRBJ2-5,TRBD2,once,TRBV6-5,TGTGCCAGCAGAAGCGGGGCGGAGACCCAGTACTTC,CASRSGAETQYF
TRBJ1-5,TRBD1,few,TRBV19,TGTGCCAGTAGTATGTCTAGGACAGGACATCAGCCCCAGCATTTT,CASSMSRTGHQPQHF
TRBJ2-2,.,.,TRBV30,TGTGCCTGGAGGCAGATATCGACCGGGACCGGGGAGCTGTTTTTT,CAWRQISTGTGELFF
TRBJ2-1,TRBD1,.,TRBV5-1,TGCGCCAGCAGACTAAAGACAGGGGGGGACAATGAGCAGTTCTTC,CASRLKTGGDNEQFF
TRBJ1-2,TRBD1,.,TRBV6-5,TGTGCCAGCAGGGATACAGGGGGTTCCAACTATGGCTACACCTTC,CASRDTGGSNYGYTF
TRBJ1-6,.,.,TRBV7-2,TGTGCCAGCAGCCCTGGACCGGTAGGAGGGTCACCCCTCCACTTT,CASSPGPVGGSPLHF
TRBJ1-2,.,few,TRBV19,TGTGCCAGTAGCAACACAGGTGTCGGCTATGGCTACACCTTC,CASSNTGVGYGYTF
TRBJ1-2,.,.,TRBV4-1,TGCGCCAGCAGCCAAGATTCGACAGTCTTTGGTGGCTACACCTTC,CASSQDSTVFGGYTF
TRBJ1-4,TRBD1,.,TRBV30,TGTGCCTGGACCCGCCCAGGGGGGAGAGAAAAACTGTTTTTT,CAWTRPGGREKLFF
TRBJ1-1,.,.,TRBV19,TGTGCCAGTAGTCCCCAACAGCAGATGAACACTGAAGCTTTCTTT,CASSPQQQMNTEAFF
TRBJ1-4,TRBD1,.,TRBV5-1,TGCGCCAGCAGCTTGGCCGGGACAGGGGATGAAAAACTGTTTTTT,CASSLAGTGDEKLFF
TRBJ2-7,.,.,TRBV10-3,TGTGCCATCAGCCCTAACTCCTACGAGCAGTACTTC,CAISPNSYEQYF
TRBJ2-3,.,.,TRBV5-1,TGCGCCAGCAGCGCAGGGGTCAGGGATACGCAGTATTTT,CASSAGVRDTQYF
TRBJ1-1,TRBD1,.,TRBV10-1,TGCGCCAGCGGGACAGGGTCCGTCGCCGCTTTCTTT,CASGTGSVAAFF
TRBJ2-1,TRBD1,.,TRBV18,TGTGCCAGCTCACCACGAGGGACAGGGGGAATAAATGAGCAGTTCTTC,CASSPRGTGGINEQFF